The rows below give T cell receptor beta chains drawn from one sample of a study of T cells after yellow fever vaccination. TCRdb independently ran MiXCR on the 5' RACE reads; one entry per CDR3 protein. The profile shows 100,000 to 150,000 distinct CDR3 sequences, 12% to 15% of them singletons. The source was CD8+ T cells sorted from PBMCs, collected 5 days after the yellow fever booster vaccination. These receptors were taken from a man younger than 30 who received the YFV17D yellow fever vaccine. Both conserved end residues are part of each CDR3. The D gene is left open where the match is weak. Expanded clones are given a class, and other clones once, few, many or no size at all.

clone size	V gene	J gene	CDR3 length	D gene	CDR3 DNA	CDR3 protein
.	TRBV7-7	TRBJ2-2	15	.	TGTGCTAGCAGCCCAGGACGGAGAAACACCGGGGAGCTGTTTTTT	CASSPGRRNTGELFF
few	TRBV29-1	TRBJ2-1	13	.	TGCAGCGGGGTCGGGGGAAACTACAATGAGCAGTTCTTC	CSGVGGNYNEQFF
.	TRBV6-5	TRBJ2-1	19	TRBD2	TGTGCCAGCAGTTACGGGACTAGCGGGGGGGTCAGCTCCTACAATGAGCAGTTCTTC	CASSYGTSGGVSSYNEQFF
.	TRBV5-1	TRBJ2-1	14	.	TGCGCCAGCAGCTTCGGGCAGGGGGGAACTGAGCAGTTCTTC	CASSFGQGGTEQFF
many	TRBV4-1	TRBJ2-1	14	.	TGCGCCAGCAGCCAAGCCGCAGGCTACAATGAGCAGTTCTTC	CASSQAAGYNEQFF
.	TRBV6-6	TRBJ1-2	15	TRBD1	TGTGCCAGCAGTTCCACAGGGGGCTCGATCTATGGCTACACCTTC	CASSSTGGSIYGYTF
many	TRBV12-3/TRBV12-4	TRBJ2-3	14	.	TGTGCCAGCAGTTTTGGGTCTAGCACAGATACGCAGTATTTT	CASSFGSSTDTQYF
few	TRBV12-3/TRBV12-4	TRBJ2-5	14	.	TGTGCCAGCAGTGGTTTTGTATCTCAGGAGACCCAGTACTTC	CASSGFVSQETQYF
few	TRBV4-1	TRBJ2-3	16	TRBD2	TGCGCCAGCAGCCAAGGCCGGGGACTAGCGACAGATACGCAGTATTTT	CASSQGRGLATDTQYF
.	TRBV6-6	TRBJ1-5	15	.	TGTGCCAGCAGTTACTGGGCTGGTAGCAATCAGCCCCAGCATTTT	CASSYWAGSNQPQHF
.	TRBV7-2	TRBJ1-3	13	.	TGTGCCAGCAGCTTTGGGCGAGGTAACACCATATATTTT	CASSFGRGNTIYF
.	TRBV7-9	TRBJ2-1	15	TRBD1	TGTGCCAGCAGCGGAACAGGGGTAGCCTACAATGAGCAGTTCTTC	CASSGTGVAYNEQFF
.	TRBV18	TRBJ2-1	15	TRBD1	TGTGCCAGCTCACCCCGACAGGGGCCCTTCAATGAGCAGTTCTTC	CASSPRQGPFNEQFF
few	TRBV5-4	TRBJ2-4	15	.	TGTGCCAGCAGCCCGGGACTGGGTCGCGAAAACATTCAGTACTTC	CASSPGLGRENIQYF
few	TRBV27	TRBJ2-1	14	.	TGTGCCAGCAGTTTACTGAGCTCCTACAATGAGCAGTTCTTC	CASSLLSSYNEQFF
.	TRBV20-1	TRBJ2-3	14	.	TGCAGTGCCGTAGACGACAGGTTCGCAGATACGCAGTATTTT	CSAVDDRFADTQYF
few	TRBV19	TRBJ2-3	15	.	TGTGCCAGTAGTATAGAGAGGCAACGCACAGATACGCAGTATTTT	CASSIERQRTDTQYF
many	TRBV7-9	TRBJ2-2	14	.	TGTGCCAGCAGCCCAGCCGTGAACACCGGGGAGCTGTTTTTT	CASSPAVNTGELFF
.	TRBV5-1	TRBJ1-2	14	.	TGCGCCAGCAGCTTGGCGGAACTGACCGGGGGCTACACCTTC	CASSLAELTGGYTF
.	TRBV5-5	TRBJ1-6	18	TRBD1	TGTGCCAGCACACCCGGAGACGGGACAGCCGCCTATAATTCACCCCTCCACTTT	CASTPGDGTAAYNSPLHF
.	TRBV15	TRBJ2-1	16	TRBD1	TGTGCCACCAGCAGACGCCCGGGACAGGGGATGCATGAGCAGTTCTTC	CATSRRPGQGMHEQFF
.	TRBV6-1	TRBJ2-2	17	.	TGTGCCAGCAGGGGAAGTCGGGCAGCTACGAACACCGGGGAGCTGTTTTTT	CASRGSRAATNTGELFF
.	TRBV6-1	TRBJ1-1	14	.	TGTGCCAGCAGTCGCCGGGTGGCGAACACTGAAGCTTTCTTT	CASSRRVANTEAFF
few	TRBV4-3	TRBJ1-1	15	.	TGCGCCAGCAGCCAAGAAGCGGGAGAAATCACTGAAGCTTTCTTT	CASSQEAGEITEAFF
few	TRBV11-2	TRBJ2-1	13	.	TGTGCCAGCAGGGCTCCGGGAGCAGATGAGCAGTTCTTC	CASRAPGADEQFF
.	TRBV4-2	TRBJ2-3	12	.	TGTGCCAGCAGCCGTGGGGCAGATACGCAGTATTTT	CASSRGADTQYF